The 2 T cell receptor beta chains given below trace back to one sample, sequenced in a study of blood T cell repertoires in COVID-19. Repertoires were generated with immunoSEQ multiplex PCR, while TCRdb's copy carries only in-frame clones and drops some. The table lists about 200,000 clones, nearly 90% of them singletons. The sequencing input was peripheral blood. These receptors came from a man aged 60 to 69 with active or convalescent COVID-19.

The chain recombines TRBV5-1 with TRBJ2-7, with D unclear. Germline values: CDR1 SGHRS, CDR2 YFSETQ. V lost 4 bases to trimming and J lost 6 bases, with 11 bases between them. The CDR3 covers 12 residues. This CDR3 is CASSLTAGEQYF. The CDR3 nucleotides read TGCGCCAGCAGCCTGACGGCAGGCGAGCAGTACTTC.

This chain uses TRBV6-2 or TRBV6-3 with TRBJ2-2; 8 nucleotides agree with TRBD2. This CDR3 comprises 13 residues. Per the germline V gene, CDR1 is MNHEY and CDR2 is SVGEGT. V shed 5 bases and J 8 bases; nucleotides not matched to a gene: 4. Here the CDR3 DNA reads TGTGCCAGCAGTCGCGGGGGGCAGGGGGAGCTGTTTTTT. Translating it yields CASSRGGQGELFF.